What follows are 8 T cell receptor beta chains derived from one specimen sequenced in a study of shared clonotypes between healthy human individuals. CD8 cells classed as naive were CD45RO-negative and positively selected for CCR7, excluding terminally differentiated effector memory CD45RA+ cells. Sequencing used immunoSEQ multiplex PCR; TCRdb keeps in-frame clones, though not all of them. The repertoire consists of about 600,000 clones, with around 95% occurring once and the leading ten covering approximately 0.1%. Sequencing input: naive CD8+ T cells sorted from blood. These receptors all come from a woman aged 25 to 45 in good health.

The gene calls are TRBV29-1 and TRBJ2-7; 10 bases fit TRBD2. The CDR3 sequence is 17 residues long. V gave up 7 bases and J gave up 5 bases; unmatched junction bases: 20. The V gene's germline CDR1 is SQVTM and CDR2 ANQGSEA. The CDR3 nucleotides are TGCAGCGCCTACGGGGACCGAGAGCGGGAGGGTCCCCACGAGCAGTACTTC. Residues: CSAYGDREREGPHEQYF.

A word on this clone: Other DNA sequences of this sample code for an identical CDR3. The chain uses TRBV28 and TRBJ1-1; D might be TRBD1 (5 bases). V lost 3 bases to trimming and J lost 0 bases, with 8 bases between them. Germline assignment: CDR1 MDHEN and CDR2 SYDVKM. This CDR3 region has 14 residues. Written as DNA, the CDR3 is TGTGCCAGCAGTTTTACAGGATTGAACACTGAAGCTTTCTTT. It codes for CASSFTGLNTEAFF. The full variable domain, with the rest looked up from reference TRBV28 and TRBJ1-1, is DVKVTQSSRYLVKRTGEKVFLECVQDMDHENMFWYRQDPGLGLRLIYFSYDVKMKEKGDIPEGYSVSREKKERFSLILESASTNQTSMYLCASSFTGLNTEAFFGQGTRLTVV.

The gene calls are TRBV6-1 and TRBJ2-4; D is unclear. Germline V gene sequence: CDR1 MNHNS, CDR2 SASEGT. The CDR3 is 13 residues long. V was shortened by 2 bases and J by 2 bases, with 4 bases between the two germline ends. The CDR3 is CASSERSKNIQYF. The CDR3 region has the DNA TGTGCCAGCAGTGAACGTTCCAAAAACATTCAGTACTTC.

The chain uses TRBV27 and TRBJ2-1, with TRBD2 matching over 9 bases. Per the germline V gene, CDR1 is MNHEY and CDR2 is SMNVEV (reference sequence). CDR3 length: 14 amino acids. The V gene end was trimmed by 6 bases and the J gene end by 16 bases; junction bases not matched to a gene: 16. In DNA, the CDR3 is TGTGCCAGCAGCCCAGGCCCTTCGCGGGAGGGGGAATTCTTC. Translated: CASSPGPSREGEFF.

The chain employs TRBV9 and TRBJ2-1, with a possible D match to TRBD2 (6 bases). CDR1 is SGDLS and CDR2 is YYNGEE in the germline V gene. This CDR3 is 13 amino acids long. Trimming shortened V by 3 bases and J by 9 bases, and 13 bases separated the two germline ends. The CDR3 nucleotides read TGTGCCAGCAGCGGGAATGGAGGGATTGAGCAGTTCTTC. This gives the protein CASSGNGGIEQFF.

CDR3 in amino acids: CASSLTVADTQYF. CDR3 bases: TGTGCCAGCAGCTTAACAGTCGCAGATACGCAGTATTTT. The chain couples TRBV11-2 to TRBJ2-3, with unresolved D. Trimming pared 2 bases from V and 4 bases from J, leaving 7 bases between. CDR3 length: 13 residues. Germline V gene sequence: CDR1 SGHAT, CDR2 FQNNGV.

The V call is TRBV19, the J call TRBJ2-2; 10 nucleotides align to TRBD2. The CDR3 covers 14 residues. Germline V gene sequence: CDR1 LNHDA, CDR2 SQIVND (reference sequence). J gave up 7 bases and V 3 bases, and 2 bases lay outside the gene matches. The CDR3 DNA reads TGTGCCAGTAGTATCCTAGCGGGAGACGGGGAGCTGTTTTTT. Translating it yields CASSILAGDGELFF.

This clone was seen a single time. The gene calls are TRBV7-9 and TRBJ2-1; D tentatively reads TRBD1 or TRBD2 (6 bases each). V was pared by 5 bases and J by 12 bases, with 14 bases between. Germline V gene sequence: CDR1 SEHNR, CDR2 FQNEAQ (reference sequence). The CDR3 is 12 residues long. CDR3 residues: CASSKGGDMQFF. CDR3 coding DNA: TGTGCCAGCAGCAAGGGGGGAGATATGCAGTTCTTC.